The clone carrying this TCR beta chain has only one observation. Antigen specificity is unknown. TCRdb fed the reads into MiXCR, producing one record per CDR3 protein. The table records about 89,000 distinct CDR3 sequences, approximately 30% of them present only once. This CDR3 comprises 14 residues. Germline values: CDR1 DFQATT, CDR2 SNEGSKA (reference sequence). V trimming: 6 bases; J trimming: 3 bases; junction bases outside the gene matches: 7. This entry belongs to a study of T cell repertoires in cytomegalovirus infection. In the study overall: Public TCR beta signatures marked donors with CMV infection and the matching HLA. Study-wide findings and caveats: Predominance within the ex vivo response was attributable to HLA-C-restricted CMV-specific TCR beta clonotypes.

Specimen: CD8+ T cells from cultured PBMCs, collected from culture after CMV antigen stimulation. The rearrangement links TRBV20-1 to TRBJ2-5; 10 bases align to TRBD1. The receptor was derived from a human donor in good health (CMV status not recorded). Some clones in this sample may be carry-over from other donors' samples. The CDR3, as DNA: TGCAGTGCCCTACCCGGGACAGGGGAAGAGACCCAGTACTTC. It encodes CSALPGTGEETQYF.